This paragraph reports one T cell receptor (beta chain). Primers for the PCR totalled 60 Vbeta and 13 Jbeta. Profiling relied on immunoSEQ multiplex PCR, and the TCRdb table lists in-frame clones only, not all of them. The sample holds about 190,000 clones, 82% seen once. The sample originates from a study of cytomegalovirus exposure and HLA in healthy donors. The CDR3 has 14 residues. Germline V gives CDR1 MDHEN, CDR2 SYDVKM. Trimming left V 8 bases short and J 0 bases short, with 10 bases between. This TCR derives from a woman aged 18 to 35 in good health and CMV-seronegative. V and J are TRBV28 and TRBJ1-4, with D tentatively TRBD1 (5 bases). The sequenced material came from PBMCs. CDR3 in amino acids: CASYAGTTNEKLFF. In DNA form, the CDR3 reads TGTGCCAGCTATGCAGGGACAACTAATGAAAAACTGTTTTTT.